This T cell receptor (beta chain) was observed in a study of T cell responses to AZD1222 COVID-19 vaccine. Points from the study as a whole: Clonal diversity was possibly underestimated, and the donors were mostly white British, with more females.

Pooled together were second doses at about 4 or about 12 weeks. Unmatched junction bases numbered 14, after V lost 4 bases and J lost 7 bases. There are 18 residues in the CDR3. From germline, CDR1 is SEHNR and CDR2 FQNEAQ (reference sequence). On this clone itself: Its antigen is not identified.

Measured with immunoSEQ multiplex PCR; TCRdb has only the in-frame clones, and not every one. The repertoire holds roughly 150,000 clones, with 94% as singletons. The receptor comes from an adult who received the AZD1222 COVID-19 vaccine. The chain is built from TRBV7-9 and TRBJ1-3; TRBD1 agrees at 12 bases. This specimen consisted of peripheral blood, obtained 28 days after the second AZD1222 dose. Here the CDR3 reads CASSSHRDRGRLVNTIYF. The CDR3 DNA is TGTGCCAGCAGCTCCCACCGGGACAGGGGGCGTCTCGTCAACACCATATATTTT.